This T cell receptor (beta chain) emerged from a study of blood T cell repertoires in COVID-19. Those who participated ranged in age from roughly 18 to 90 years and resided in about 24 US areas. Repertoires were generated with immunoSEQ multiplex PCR, while TCRdb's copy carries only in-frame clones and drops some. The profile shows 210,000 or so clones, 80% of them singletons. CDR1 and CDR2 (germline): SGHDT, YYEEEE. The V gene lost 0 bases and the J gene lost 2 bases, with 5 bases spanning the gap. The CDR3 contains 13 residues. Notes on this clone: Within the sample, other DNA sequences also encode this same CDR3.

V usage is TRBV5-6 and J usage is TRBJ2-5; no reliable D call. The source material was PBMCs or T cells enriched from blood (not recorded which). The receptor was isolated from a man aged 25 to 40 with acute COVID-19. The CDR3 loop reads CASSLGQQETQYF. The DNA of the CDR3 is TGTGCCAGCAGCTTGGGCCAGCAAGAGACCCAGTACTTC.